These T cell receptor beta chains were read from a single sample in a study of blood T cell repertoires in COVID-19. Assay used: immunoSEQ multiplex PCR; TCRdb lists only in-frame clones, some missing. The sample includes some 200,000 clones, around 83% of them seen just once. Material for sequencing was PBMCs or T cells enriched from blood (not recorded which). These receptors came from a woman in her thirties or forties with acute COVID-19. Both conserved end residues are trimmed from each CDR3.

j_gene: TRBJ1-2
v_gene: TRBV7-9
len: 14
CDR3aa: ASSWVMNEEHYGYT

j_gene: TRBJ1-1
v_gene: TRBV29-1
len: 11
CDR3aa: SGAGHLNTEAF

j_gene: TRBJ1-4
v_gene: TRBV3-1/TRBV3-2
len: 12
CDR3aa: ASSPMEGAGKLF

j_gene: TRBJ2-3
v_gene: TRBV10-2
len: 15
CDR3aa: ASSESTSSGNTDTQY

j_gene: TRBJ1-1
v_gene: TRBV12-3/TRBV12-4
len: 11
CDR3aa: ASSFGNSAEAF

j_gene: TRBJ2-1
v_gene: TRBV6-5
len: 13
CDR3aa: ASSYSKLARTEQF

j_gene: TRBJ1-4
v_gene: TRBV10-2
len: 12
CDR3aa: ASTMRQSNEKLF

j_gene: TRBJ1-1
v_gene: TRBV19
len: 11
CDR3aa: ASSQGQAGEAF

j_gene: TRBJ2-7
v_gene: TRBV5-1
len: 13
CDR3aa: ASSFGVAGGTEQY

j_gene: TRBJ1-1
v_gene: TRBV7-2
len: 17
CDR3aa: ASSFVFGDSRLQNTEAF

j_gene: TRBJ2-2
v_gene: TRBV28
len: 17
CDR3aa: ASSWTSGSTLGITGELF

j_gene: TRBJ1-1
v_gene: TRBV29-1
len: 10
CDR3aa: SVWDRANEAF

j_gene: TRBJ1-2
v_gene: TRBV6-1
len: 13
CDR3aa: ASSEESTGGYGYT

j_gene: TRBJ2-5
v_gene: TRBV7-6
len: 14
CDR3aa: ASSLGLGGYQETQY

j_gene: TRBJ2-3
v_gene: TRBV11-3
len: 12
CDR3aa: ASSTSGATDTQY

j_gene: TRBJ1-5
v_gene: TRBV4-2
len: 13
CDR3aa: ASSQEWSGNQPQH

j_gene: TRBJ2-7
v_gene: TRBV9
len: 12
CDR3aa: ASNIGQGFHEQY

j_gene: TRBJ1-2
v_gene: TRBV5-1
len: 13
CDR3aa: ASSLNRVESYGYT

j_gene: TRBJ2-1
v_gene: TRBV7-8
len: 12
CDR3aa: ASSIQPGWNEQF

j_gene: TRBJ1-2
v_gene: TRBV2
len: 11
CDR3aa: ASSGQTGYGYT

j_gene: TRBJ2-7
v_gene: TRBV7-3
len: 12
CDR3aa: ASSPGQGVYEQY

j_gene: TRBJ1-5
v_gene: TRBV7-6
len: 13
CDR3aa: ASSLDRGSNQPQH

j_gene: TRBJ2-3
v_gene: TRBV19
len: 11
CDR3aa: ASSQGVTDTQY

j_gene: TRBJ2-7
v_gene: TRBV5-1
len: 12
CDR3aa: ASSLGQASYEQY

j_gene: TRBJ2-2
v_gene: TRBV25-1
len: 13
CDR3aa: ASSAGLTGAGELF

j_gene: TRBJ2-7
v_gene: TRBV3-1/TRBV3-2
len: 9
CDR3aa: ASSQDKQQY

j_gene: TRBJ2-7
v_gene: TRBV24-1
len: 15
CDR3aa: ATSEGPTYGTAYEQY

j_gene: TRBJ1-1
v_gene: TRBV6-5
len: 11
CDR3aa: ASRGLRDTEAF

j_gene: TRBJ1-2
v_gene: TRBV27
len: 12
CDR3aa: ASSSRGEGYGYT

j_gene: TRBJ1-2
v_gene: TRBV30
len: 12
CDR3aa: AWSVAGRLGGYT

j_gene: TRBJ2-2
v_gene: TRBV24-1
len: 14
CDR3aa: ATSDFADRGRGELF

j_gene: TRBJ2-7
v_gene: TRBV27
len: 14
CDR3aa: ASSFSGGLNFYEQY

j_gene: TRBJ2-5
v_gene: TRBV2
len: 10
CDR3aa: ASSASEETQY

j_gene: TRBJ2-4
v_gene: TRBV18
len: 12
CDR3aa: ASSLDRSKNIQY

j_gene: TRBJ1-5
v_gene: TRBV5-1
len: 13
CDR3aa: ASSLGAAGSQPQH

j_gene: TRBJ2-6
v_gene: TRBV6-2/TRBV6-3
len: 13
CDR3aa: ASSRLAGGVNVLT

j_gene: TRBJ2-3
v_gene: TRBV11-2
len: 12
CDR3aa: ASREFPSTDTQY

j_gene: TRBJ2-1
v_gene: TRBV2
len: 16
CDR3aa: ASSEGSSGRAVYNEQF

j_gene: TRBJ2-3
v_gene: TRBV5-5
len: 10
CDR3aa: ASSEVTDTQY

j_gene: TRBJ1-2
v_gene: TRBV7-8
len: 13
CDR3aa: ASSPSLDSFDGYT

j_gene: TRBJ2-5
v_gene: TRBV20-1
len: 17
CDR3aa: SASLRRGQEILVEETQY

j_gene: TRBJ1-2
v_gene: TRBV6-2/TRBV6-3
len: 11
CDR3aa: ASSGDRGHGYT

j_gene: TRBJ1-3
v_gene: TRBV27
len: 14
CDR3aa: ASSERTGGSGNTIY

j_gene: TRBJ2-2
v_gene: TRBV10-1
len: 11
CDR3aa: ASSESFIGELF

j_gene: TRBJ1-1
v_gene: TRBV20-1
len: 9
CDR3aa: SAKSGTEAF

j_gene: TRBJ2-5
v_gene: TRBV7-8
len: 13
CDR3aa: ASSLDRGIVETQY

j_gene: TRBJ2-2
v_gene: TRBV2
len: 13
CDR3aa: ASRRTGVNTGELF

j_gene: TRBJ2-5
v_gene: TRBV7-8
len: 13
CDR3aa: ASSLGQGVMETQY

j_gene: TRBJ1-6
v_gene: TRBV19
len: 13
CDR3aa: ASSSTGTYNSPLH

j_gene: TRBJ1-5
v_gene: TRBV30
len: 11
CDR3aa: AWSSRENQPQH

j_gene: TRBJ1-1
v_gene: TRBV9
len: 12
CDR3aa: ASSPGTAGAEAF

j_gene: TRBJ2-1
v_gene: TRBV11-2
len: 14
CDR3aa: ASSPARASSYNEQF

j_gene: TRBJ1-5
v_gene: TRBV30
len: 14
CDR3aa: AWDPGDSYSNQPQH

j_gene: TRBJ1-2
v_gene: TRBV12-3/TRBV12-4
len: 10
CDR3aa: ASRGGSYGYT

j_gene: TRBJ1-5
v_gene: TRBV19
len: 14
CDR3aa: ASSPPRTGDGQPQH